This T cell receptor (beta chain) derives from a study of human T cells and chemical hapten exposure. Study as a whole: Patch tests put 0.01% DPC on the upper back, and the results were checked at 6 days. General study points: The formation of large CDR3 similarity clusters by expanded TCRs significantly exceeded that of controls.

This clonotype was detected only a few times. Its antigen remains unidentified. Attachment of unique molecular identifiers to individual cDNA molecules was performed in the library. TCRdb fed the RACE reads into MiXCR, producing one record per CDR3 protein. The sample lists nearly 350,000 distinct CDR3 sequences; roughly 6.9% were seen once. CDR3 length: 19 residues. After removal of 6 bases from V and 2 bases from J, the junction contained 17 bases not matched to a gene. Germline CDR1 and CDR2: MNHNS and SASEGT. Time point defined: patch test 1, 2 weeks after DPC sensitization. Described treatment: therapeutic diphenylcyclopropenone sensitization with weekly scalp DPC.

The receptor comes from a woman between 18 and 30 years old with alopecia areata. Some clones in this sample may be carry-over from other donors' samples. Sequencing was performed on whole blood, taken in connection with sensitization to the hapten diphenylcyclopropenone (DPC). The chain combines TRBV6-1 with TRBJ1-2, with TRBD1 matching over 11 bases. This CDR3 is CASSSLTGTGGRGNYGYTF. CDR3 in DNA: TGTGCCAGCAGCTCTCTTACCGGGACAGGGGGTAGGGGCAACTATGGCTACACCTTC.